Sequencing of this T cell receptor (beta chain) was carried out in a study of blood T cell repertoires in COVID-19. As for the study in general: The United States, Italy and Spain supplied acute and convalescent COVID-19 samples. PBMCs, B-cell-depleted T cells, or T cells were the source of the cDNA or gDNA that made up the material.

Original methodology: Amplification from reference gene primers served as the basis for estimated nucleated cell counts. Sequenced by immunoSEQ multiplex PCR; TCRdb stores in-frame clones only, minus some. D and trimming were read from the DNA, whereas the V and J calls and clone size are those reported in that table. The sample has a few hundred thousand clones; approximately 87% are singletons. Per the germline V gene, CDR1 is SGHTA and CDR2 is FQGNSA. This CDR3 spans 17 amino acids. V dropped 4 bases and J dropped 7; count of bases not matched to a gene: 9. This chain links TRBV7-2 with TRBJ2-1; 14 nucleotides match TRBD2. Sample: peripheral blood. The receptor was isolated from a woman between 45 and 60 years old who had recovered from COVID-19. The CDR3 protein is CASSSRLAGGPGNEQFF. CDR3 sequence (DNA): TGTGCCAGCAGCTCCCGACTAGCGGGGGGGCCGGGGAATGAGCAGTTCTTC.